This T cell receptor (beta chain) comes out of a study of cytomegalovirus exposure and HLA in healthy donors. As regards this clone: The antigen is unknown.

The germline V gene has CDR1 MNHEY and CDR2 SVGAGI. The CDR3 spans 15 residues. V shed 0 bases and J shed 1 base, with 9 bases lying between them. Study observations and caveats: In a later analysis, several top co-occurrence clusters appeared linked to parvovirus B19, influenza, CMV and Epstein-Barr virus.

PCR was performed using 60 Vbeta and 13 Jbeta primers. Some clones are missing from TCRdb's copy, which holds only in-frame ones; the method was immunoSEQ multiplex PCR. This table has 130,000 or so clones, just under 80% appearing once. The chain has TRBV6-5 and TRBJ2-5; D might be TRBD2 (6 bases). The TCR originated in a male donor in good health and CMV-seronegative. The sample taken for sequencing was PBMCs. The CDR3 DNA reads as TGTGCCAGCAGTTACTCGGGAGGTGGCCAAGAGACCCAGTACTTC. Translated, it gives CASSYSGGGQETQYF.